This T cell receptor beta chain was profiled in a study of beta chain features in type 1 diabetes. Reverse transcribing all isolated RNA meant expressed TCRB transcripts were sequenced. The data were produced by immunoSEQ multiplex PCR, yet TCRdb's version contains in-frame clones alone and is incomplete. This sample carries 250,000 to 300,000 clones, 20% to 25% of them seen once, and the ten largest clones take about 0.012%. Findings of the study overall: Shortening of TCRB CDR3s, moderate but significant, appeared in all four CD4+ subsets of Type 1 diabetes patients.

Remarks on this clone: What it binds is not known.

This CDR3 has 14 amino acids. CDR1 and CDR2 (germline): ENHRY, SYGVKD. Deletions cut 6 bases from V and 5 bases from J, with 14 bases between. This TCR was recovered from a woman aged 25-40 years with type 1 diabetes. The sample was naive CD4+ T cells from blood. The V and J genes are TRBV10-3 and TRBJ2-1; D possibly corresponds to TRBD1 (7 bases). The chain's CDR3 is CAISAGQSNNEQFF. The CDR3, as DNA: TGTGCCATCAGCGCGGGACAGAGCAACAATGAGCAGTTCTTC.